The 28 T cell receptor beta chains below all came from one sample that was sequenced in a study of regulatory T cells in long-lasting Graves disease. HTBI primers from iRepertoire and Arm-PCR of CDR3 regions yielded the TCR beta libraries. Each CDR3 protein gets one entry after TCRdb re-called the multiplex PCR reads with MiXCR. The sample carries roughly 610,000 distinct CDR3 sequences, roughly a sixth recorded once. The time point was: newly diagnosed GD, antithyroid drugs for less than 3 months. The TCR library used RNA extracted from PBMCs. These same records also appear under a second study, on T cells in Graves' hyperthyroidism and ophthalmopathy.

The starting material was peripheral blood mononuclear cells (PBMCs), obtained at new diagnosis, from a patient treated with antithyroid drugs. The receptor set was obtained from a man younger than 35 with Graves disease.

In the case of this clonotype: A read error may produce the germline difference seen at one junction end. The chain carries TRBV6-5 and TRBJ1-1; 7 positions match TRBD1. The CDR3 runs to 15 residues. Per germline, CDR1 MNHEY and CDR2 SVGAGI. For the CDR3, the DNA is TGTGCCAGCAATTACTCCGGACAGGCGAGGACTGAAGCTTTCTTT. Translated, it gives CASNYSGQARTEAFF.

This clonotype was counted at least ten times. CDR3 sequence (DNA): TGTGCCAGCAGCCTCCTAGCGGGAGACACCTACGAGCAGTACTTC. This translates into CASSLLAGDTYEQYF. This chain connects TRBV7-3 to TRBJ2-7; 10 nucleotides line up with TRBD2. Per the germline V gene, CDR1 is SGHTA and CDR2 is FQGTGA. Trimming cost V 5 bases and J 2 bases; bases outside gene matches: 6. CDR3 size: 15 residues.

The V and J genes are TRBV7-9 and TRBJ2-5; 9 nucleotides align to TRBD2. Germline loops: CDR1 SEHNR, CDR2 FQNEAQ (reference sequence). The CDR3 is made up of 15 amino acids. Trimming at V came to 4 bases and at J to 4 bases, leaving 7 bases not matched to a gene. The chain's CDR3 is CASSSGLASPETQYF. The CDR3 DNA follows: TGTGCCAGCAGCTCCGGACTAGCGAGTCCAGAGACCCAGTACTTC.

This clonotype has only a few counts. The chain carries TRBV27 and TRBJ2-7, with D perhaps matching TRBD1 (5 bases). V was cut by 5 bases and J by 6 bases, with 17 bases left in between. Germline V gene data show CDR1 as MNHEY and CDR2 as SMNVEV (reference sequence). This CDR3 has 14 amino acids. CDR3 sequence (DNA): TGTGCCAGCAGTCGGACATTGTCCCTCTCCGAGCAGTACTTC. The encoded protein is CASSRTLSLSEQYF.

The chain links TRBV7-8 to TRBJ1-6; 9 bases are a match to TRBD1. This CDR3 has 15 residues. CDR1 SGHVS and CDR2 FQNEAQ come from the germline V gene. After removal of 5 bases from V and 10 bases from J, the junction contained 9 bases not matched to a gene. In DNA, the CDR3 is TGTGCCAGCAGCCAGGGACAGGGAGGGTCCTCACCCCTCCACTTT. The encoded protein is CASSQGQGGSSPLHF.

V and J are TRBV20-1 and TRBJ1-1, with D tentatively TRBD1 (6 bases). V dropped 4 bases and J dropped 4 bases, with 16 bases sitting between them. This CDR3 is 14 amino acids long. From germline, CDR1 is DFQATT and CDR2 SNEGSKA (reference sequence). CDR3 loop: CSATQAGGGTEAFF. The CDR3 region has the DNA TGCAGTGCTACCCAAGCGGGAGGGGGCACTGAAGCTTTCTTT.

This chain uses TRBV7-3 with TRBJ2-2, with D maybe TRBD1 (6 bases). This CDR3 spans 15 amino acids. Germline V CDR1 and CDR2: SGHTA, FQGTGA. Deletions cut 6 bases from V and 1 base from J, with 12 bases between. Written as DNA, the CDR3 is TGTGCCAGCAGTCGAGACAGGAGGAACACCGGGGAGCTGTTTTTT. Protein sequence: CASSRDRRNTGELFF.

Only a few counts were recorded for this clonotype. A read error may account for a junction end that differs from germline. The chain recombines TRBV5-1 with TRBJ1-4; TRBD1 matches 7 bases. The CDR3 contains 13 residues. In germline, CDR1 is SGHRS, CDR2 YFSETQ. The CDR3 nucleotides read TGTGCCAGCAGCTTCGGGCGGGACAGTGGGCTGTTTTTT. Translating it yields CASSFGRDSGLFF. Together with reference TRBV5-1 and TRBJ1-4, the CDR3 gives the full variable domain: KAGVTQTPRYLIKTRGQQVTLSCSPISGHRSVSWYQQTPGQGLQFLFEYFSETQRNKGNFPGRFSGRQFSNSRSEMNVSTLELGDSALYLCASSFGRDSGLFFGSGTQLSVL.

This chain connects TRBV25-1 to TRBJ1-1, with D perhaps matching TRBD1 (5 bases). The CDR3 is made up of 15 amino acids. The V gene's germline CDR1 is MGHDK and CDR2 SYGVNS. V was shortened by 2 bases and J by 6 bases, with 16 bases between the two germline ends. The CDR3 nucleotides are TGTGCCAGCAGTGAAATGAGGGGTTCCGTGGCTGAAGCTTTCTTT. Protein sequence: CASSEMRGSVAEAFF.

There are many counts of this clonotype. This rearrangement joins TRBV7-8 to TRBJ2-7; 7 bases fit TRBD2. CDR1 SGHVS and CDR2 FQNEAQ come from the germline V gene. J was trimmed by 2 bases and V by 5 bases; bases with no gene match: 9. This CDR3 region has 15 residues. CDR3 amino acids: CASSQWTSVTYEQYF. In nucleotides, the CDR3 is TGTGCCAGCAGCCAGTGGACTAGTGTAACCTACGAGCAGTACTTC.

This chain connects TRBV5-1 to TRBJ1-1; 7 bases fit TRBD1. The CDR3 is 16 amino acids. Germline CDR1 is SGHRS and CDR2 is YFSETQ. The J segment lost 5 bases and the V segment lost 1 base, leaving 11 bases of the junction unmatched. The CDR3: CASSLKTGVDRTEAFF. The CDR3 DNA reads TGCGCCAGCAGCTTGAAAACAGGGGTTGATAGAACTGAAGCTTTCTTT.

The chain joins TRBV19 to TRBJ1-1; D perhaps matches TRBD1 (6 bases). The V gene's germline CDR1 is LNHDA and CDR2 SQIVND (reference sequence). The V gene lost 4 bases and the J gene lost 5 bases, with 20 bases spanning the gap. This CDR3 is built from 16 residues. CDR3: CASSRGYGGGPTEAFF. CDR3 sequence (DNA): TGTGCCAGTAGTAGGGGGTACGGGGGGGGCCCTACTGAAGCTTTCTTT.

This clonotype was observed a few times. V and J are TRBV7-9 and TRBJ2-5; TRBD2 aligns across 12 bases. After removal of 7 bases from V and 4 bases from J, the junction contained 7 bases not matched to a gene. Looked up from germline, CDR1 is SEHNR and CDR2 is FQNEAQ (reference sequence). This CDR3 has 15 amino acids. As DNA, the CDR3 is TGTGCCAGCATCTTCGGACTAGCGGGATTAGAGACCCAGTACTTC. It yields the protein CASIFGLAGLETQYF.

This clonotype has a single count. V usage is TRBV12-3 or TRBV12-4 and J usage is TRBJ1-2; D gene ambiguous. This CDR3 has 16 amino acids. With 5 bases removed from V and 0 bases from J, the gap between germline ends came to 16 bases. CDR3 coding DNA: TGTGCCAGCAGTCCCCGGGCCCACCCTGCTAACTATGGCTACACCTTC. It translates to CASSPRAHPANYGYTF.

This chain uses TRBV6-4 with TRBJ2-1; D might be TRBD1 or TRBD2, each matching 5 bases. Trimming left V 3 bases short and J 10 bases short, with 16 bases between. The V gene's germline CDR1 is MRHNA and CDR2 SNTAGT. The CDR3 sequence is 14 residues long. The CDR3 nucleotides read TGTGCCAGCAGTGAAAGGATTGGGGGAGCGGAGCAGTTCTTC. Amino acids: CASSERIGGAEQFF.

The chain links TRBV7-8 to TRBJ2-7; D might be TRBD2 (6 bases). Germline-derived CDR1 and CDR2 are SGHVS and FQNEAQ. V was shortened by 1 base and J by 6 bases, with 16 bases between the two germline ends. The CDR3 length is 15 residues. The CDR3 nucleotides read TGTGCCAGCAGCTTAGTTGCGGGGTATAACAGCGAGCAGTACTTC. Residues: CASSLVAGYNSEQYF.

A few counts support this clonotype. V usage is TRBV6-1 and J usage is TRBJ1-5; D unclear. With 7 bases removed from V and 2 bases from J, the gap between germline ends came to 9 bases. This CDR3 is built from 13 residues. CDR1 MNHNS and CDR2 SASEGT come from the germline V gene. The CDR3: CASNSMGNQPQHF. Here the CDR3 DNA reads TGTGCCAGCAACAGTATGGGCAATCAGCCCCAGCATTTT.

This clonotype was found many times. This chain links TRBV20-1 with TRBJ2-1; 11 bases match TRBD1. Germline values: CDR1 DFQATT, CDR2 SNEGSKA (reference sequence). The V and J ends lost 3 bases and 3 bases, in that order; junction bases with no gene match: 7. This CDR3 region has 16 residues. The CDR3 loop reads CSARDRGRGDYNEQFF. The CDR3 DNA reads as TGCAGTGCTAGGGACAGGGGGCGCGGGGACTACAATGAGCAGTTCTTC.

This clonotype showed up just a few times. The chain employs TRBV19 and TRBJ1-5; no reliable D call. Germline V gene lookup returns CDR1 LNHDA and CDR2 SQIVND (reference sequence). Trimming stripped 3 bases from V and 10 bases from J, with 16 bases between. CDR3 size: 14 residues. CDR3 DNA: TGTGCCAGTAGTATTCGGGCATCCGAGGACCCCCAGCATTTT. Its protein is CASSIRASEDPQHF.

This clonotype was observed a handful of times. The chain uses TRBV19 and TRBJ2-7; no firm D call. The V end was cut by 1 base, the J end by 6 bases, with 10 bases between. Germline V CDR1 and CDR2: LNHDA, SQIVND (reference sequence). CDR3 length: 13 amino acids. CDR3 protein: CASSIGGPGEQYF. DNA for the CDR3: TGTGCCAGTAGTATAGGTGGGCCGGGCGAGCAGTACTTC.

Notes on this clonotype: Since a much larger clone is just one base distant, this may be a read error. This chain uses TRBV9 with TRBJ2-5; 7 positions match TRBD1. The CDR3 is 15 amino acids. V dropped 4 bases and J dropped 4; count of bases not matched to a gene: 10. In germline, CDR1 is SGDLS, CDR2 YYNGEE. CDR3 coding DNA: TGTGCCAGCAGCCAGGGGACAGAGTCGGTAGAGACCCAGTACTTC. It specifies CASSQGTESVETQYF.

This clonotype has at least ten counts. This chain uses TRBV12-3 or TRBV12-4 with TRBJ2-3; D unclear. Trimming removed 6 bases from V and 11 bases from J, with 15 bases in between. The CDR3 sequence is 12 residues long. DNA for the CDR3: TGTGCCAGCAGCACTACAAAGTTGAGGCAGTATTTT. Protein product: CASSTTKLRQYF.

Written as DNA, the CDR3 is TGTGCCAGCAGCGTACTGACTAGCGGGTACACAGATACGCAGTATTTT. Protein sequence: CASSVLTSGYTDTQYF. V is TRBV5-6 and J is TRBJ2-3; 10 positions agree with TRBD2. CDR3 length: 16 residues. CDR1 and CDR2 from the germline V gene are SGHDT and YYEEEE. Trimming removed 4 bases from V and 2 bases from J; junction bases left unmatched: 7.

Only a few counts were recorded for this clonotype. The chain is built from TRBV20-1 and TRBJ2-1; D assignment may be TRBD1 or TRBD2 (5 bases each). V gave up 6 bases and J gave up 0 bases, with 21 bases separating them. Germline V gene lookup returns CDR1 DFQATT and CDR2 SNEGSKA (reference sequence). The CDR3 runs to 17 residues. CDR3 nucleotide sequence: TGCAGTGCCCTTGAGACAGAGAGGGTTTTCTCCTACAATGAGCAGTTCTTC. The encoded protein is CSALETERVFSYNEQFF.

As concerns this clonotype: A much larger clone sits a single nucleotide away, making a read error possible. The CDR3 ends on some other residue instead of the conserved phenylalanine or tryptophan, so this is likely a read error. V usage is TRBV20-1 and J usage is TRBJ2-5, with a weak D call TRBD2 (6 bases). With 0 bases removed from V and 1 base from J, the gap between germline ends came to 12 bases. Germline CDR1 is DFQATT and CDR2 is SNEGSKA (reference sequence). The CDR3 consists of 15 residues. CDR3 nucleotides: TGCAGTGCTAGAGAGGCGGGGAAACGCCAAGAGACCCAGTACCTC. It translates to CSAREAGKRQETQYL.

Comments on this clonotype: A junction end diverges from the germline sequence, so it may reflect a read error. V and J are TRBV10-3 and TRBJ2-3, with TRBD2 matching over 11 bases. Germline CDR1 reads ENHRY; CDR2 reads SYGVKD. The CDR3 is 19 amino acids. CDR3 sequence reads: CAVSEGTSGFRNPPDTQYF. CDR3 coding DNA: TGTGCCGTCAGTGAGGGGACTAGCGGATTCCGCAACCCCCCAGATACGCAGTATTTT.

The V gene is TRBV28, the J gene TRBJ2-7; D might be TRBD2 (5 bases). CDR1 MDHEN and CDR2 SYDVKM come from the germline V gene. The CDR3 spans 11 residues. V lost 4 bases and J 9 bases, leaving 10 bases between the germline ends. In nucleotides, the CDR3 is TGTGCCAGCAGTTCAATTGGAGGGCAGTACTTC. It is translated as CASSSIGGQYF.

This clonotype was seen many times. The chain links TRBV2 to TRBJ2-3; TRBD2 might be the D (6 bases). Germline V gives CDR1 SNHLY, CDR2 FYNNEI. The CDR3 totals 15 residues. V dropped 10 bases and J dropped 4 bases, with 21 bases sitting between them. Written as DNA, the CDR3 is TGTGCCAACACCGTCTCCACTAGCTTGGCAGATACGCAGTATTTT. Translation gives CANTVSTSLADTQYF.